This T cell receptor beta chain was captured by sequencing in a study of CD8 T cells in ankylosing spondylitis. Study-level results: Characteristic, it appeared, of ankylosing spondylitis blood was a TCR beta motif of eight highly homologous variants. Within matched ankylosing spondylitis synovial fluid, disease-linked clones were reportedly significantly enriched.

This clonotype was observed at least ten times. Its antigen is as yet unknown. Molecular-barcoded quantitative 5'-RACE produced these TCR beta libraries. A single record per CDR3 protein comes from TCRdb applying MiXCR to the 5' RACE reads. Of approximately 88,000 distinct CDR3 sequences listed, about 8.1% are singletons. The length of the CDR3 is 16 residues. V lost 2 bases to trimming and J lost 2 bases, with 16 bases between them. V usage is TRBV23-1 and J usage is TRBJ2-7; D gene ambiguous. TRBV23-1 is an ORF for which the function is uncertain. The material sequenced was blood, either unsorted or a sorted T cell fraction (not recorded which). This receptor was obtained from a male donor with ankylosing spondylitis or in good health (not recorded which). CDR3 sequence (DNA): TGCGCCAGCAGTCAACCCACAGAACCGCCTCCCTACGAGCAGTACTTC. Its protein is CASSQPTEPPPYEQYF.